This entry lists 26 T cell receptor beta chains sequenced from one sample in a study of blood T cell repertoires in COVID-19. Clones were read by immunoSEQ multiplex PCR, and TCRdb kept only the in-frame ones, dropping some. The sample contains some 130,000 clones, approximately 83% of which appear only once. Material for sequencing was peripheral blood. The source of these receptors is an elderly man with acute or convalescent COVID-19.

The chain has TRBV5-1 and TRBJ2-3; 8 bases align to TRBD1. The CDR3 extends over 15 amino acids. The V and J ends lost 3 bases and 4 bases, in that order; junction bases with no gene match: 7. Germline V gene data show CDR1 as SGHRS and CDR2 as YFSETQ. This CDR3 is CASSYGQGSPDTQYF. Here the CDR3 DNA reads TGCGCCAGCAGCTACGGACAGGGTAGTCCAGATACGCAGTATTTT.

V usage is TRBV19 and J usage is TRBJ2-2, with D perhaps matching TRBD2 (6 bases). The V gene's germline CDR1 is LNHDA and CDR2 SQIVND (reference sequence). Between the trimmed V and J ends, which lost 1 base and 0 bases, there was a span of 9 bases. CDR3 length: 16 amino acids. The CDR3: CASSIVGGTNTGELFF. As DNA, the CDR3 is TGTGCCAGTAGTATAGTGGGCGGGACGAACACCGGGGAGCTGTTTTTT.

V is TRBV3-1 (or the pseudogene TRBV3-2) and J is TRBJ1-1; 8 positions match TRBD1. This CDR3 has 14 amino acids. V dropped 6 bases and J dropped 3; count of bases not matched to a gene: 6. Germline CDR1 reads LGHDT; CDR2 reads YNNKEL (reference sequence). CDR3 amino acids: CASRSTGADTEAFF. CDR3 DNA: TGTGCCAGCAGATCGACAGGGGCCGACACTGAAGCTTTCTTT.

The rearrangement uses TRBV19 and TRBJ2-4; possibly TRBD2 for D (5 bases). The CDR3 has 15 residues. CDR1 is LNHDA and CDR2 is SQIVND in the germline V gene (reference sequence). With 3 bases removed from V and 6 bases from J, the gap between germline ends came to 15 bases. CDR3 sequence reads: CASSIISAEGNIQYF. The CDR3 coding sequence is TGTGCCAGTAGTATTATCTCCGCAGAGGGAAACATTCAGTACTTC.

The rearrangement joins TRBV12-3 or TRBV12-4 to TRBJ2-5; 7 positions agree with TRBD1. The CDR3 contains 13 residues. The trim removed 4 bases at V and 4 bases at J, leaving 3 bases unmatched. CDR3: CASSYRGGETQYF. The CDR3 coding sequence is TGTGCCAGCAGTTACAGGGGTGGAGAGACCCAGTACTTC.

The chain links TRBV18 to TRBJ1-4; TRBD1 aligns across 7 bases. The CDR3 covers 16 residues. After removal of 3 bases from V and 4 bases from J, the junction contained 8 bases not matched to a gene. Per germline, CDR1 KGHSH and CDR2 LQKENI. CDR3 amino acids: CASSPLMGQYNEKLFF. CDR3 nucleotides: TGTGCCAGCTCACCCCTCATGGGACAGTATAATGAAAAACTGTTTTTT.

The V call is TRBV18, the J call TRBJ1-1; 7 bases fit TRBD1. Germline trimming cut 3 bases from V and 0 bases from J; bases unmatched to any gene: 4. The CDR3 extends over 15 amino acids. The germline CDR1 and CDR2 sequences are KGHSH and LQKENI. CDR3 nucleotides: TGTGCCAGCTCACCTCCGGGACAGCTGAACACTGAAGCTTTCTTT. Translated: CASSPPGQLNTEAFF.

The sample holds one count of this clone. The genes are TRBV14 and TRBJ2-1; 8 bases are shared with TRBD1. This CDR3 region has 16 residues. Germline CDR1 SGHDN, CDR2 FVKESK. Losses at the gene ends were 1 base for V and 11 bases for J; bases not matched to a gene: 13. For the CDR3, the DNA is TGTGCCAGCAGCCAAGGGCAACAGGGGGGAAGGGGCAAGCAGTTCTTC. This encodes CASSQGQQGGRGKQFF.

The chain couples TRBV2 to TRBJ2-5; TRBD1 is a possible D gene (6 bases). V lost 4 bases to trimming and J lost 3 bases, with 12 bases between them. Germline V gene sequence: CDR1 SNHLY, CDR2 FYNNEI. The CDR3 is 14 residues long. The CDR3 reads CASSVNRDEETQYF. The CDR3 DNA follows: TGTGCCAGCAGTGTGAACAGGGACGAAGAGACCCAGTACTTC.

The genes are TRBV27 and TRBJ2-5; TRBD2 aligns across 7 bases. The CDR3 has 17 amino acids. CDR1 and CDR2 (germline): MNHEY, SMNVEV (reference sequence). V lost 5 bases and J lost 3; bases outside the gene matches: 15. This CDR3 is CASSHSRPGLGEETQYF. The CDR3 DNA reads TGTGCCAGCAGTCACTCCCGACCCGGACTAGGGGAAGAGACCCAGTACTTC.

The gene calls are TRBV28 and TRBJ1-5; TRBD1 is a possible D gene (6 bases). The V end was cut by 6 bases, the J end by 0 bases, with 12 bases between. In germline, CDR1 is MDHEN, CDR2 SYDVKM. The CDR3 length is 15 residues. CDR3 sequence: CASSTTGPSNQPQHF. The CDR3 bases are TGTGCCAGCAGCACGACAGGACCTAGCAATCAGCCCCAGCATTTT.

The chain recombines TRBV5-1 with TRBJ2-7; D ambiguous. V was shortened by 1 base and J by 2 bases, with 7 bases between the two germline ends. Germline V gives CDR1 SGHRS, CDR2 YFSETQ. The CDR3 consists of 13 residues. The CDR3 here is CASSLPGAYEQYF. CDR3 in DNA: TGCGCCAGCAGCTTGCCCGGAGCCTACGAGCAGTACTTC.

The chain employs TRBV10-1 and TRBJ2-7; the D gene is possibly TRBD1 (5 bases). The CDR3 spans 13 residues. From germline, CDR1 is WNHNN and CDR2 SYGVQD (reference sequence). V lost 4 bases to trimming and J lost 0 bases, with 7 bases between them. CDR3 sequence (DNA): TGCGCCAGCAGTGCAGGGAACTCCTACGAGCAGTACTTC. Translated: CASSAGNSYEQYF.

The V gene is TRBV20-1, the J gene TRBJ1-5; TRBD1 might be the D (5 bases). V lost 3 bases, J lost 5 bases, and 20 bases lay in between. Germline CDR1 is DFQATT and CDR2 is SNEGSKA (reference sequence). The CDR3 totals 16 residues. This CDR3 is CSASSPLLRQYQPQHF. The DNA of the CDR3 is TGCAGTGCTAGTAGCCCCCTCCTAAGACAGTATCAGCCCCAGCATTTT.

The J gene is TRBJ1-1, the V gene TRBV3-1 (or the pseudogene TRBV3-2); D not certain. CDR1 is LGHDT, CDR2 YNNKEL, per germline (reference sequence). This CDR3 has 13 amino acids. Trimming left V 1 base short and J 7 bases short, with 10 bases between. Here the CDR3 DNA reads TGTGCCAGCAGCCAAGTTGACGGGGATGAAGCTTTCTTT. It yields the protein CASSQVDGDEAFF.

The chain uses TRBV7-2 and TRBJ1-1; D is unresolved. The CDR3 contains 12 residues. V lost 0 bases to trimming and J lost 8 bases, with 7 bases between them. CDR1 and CDR2 (germline): SGHTA, FQGNSA. CDR3: CASSLAPGEAFF. CDR3 bases: TGTGCCAGCAGCTTAGCCCCAGGAGAAGCTTTCTTT.

The V call is TRBV18, the J call TRBJ2-7, with D possibly TRBD2 on 6 matching bases. This CDR3 contains 14 residues. The germline V gene encodes CDR1 KGHSH and CDR2 LQKENI. The V end was cut by 0 bases, the J end by 1 base, with 7 bases between. The CDR3: CASSPPGRSYEQYF. The CDR3 DNA reads as TGTGCCAGCTCACCACCGGGGAGGTCCTACGAGCAGTACTTC.

This CDR3 is CASSLTSGTGGGTDTQYF. CDR3 coding DNA: TGTGCCAGCAGCCTTACATCCGGGACAGGGGGTGGCACAGATACGCAGTATTTT. The rearrangement links TRBV5-5 to TRBJ2-3, with TRBD1 matching over 11 bases. Trimming cost V 4 bases and J 1 base; bases outside gene matches: 11. This CDR3 contains 18 residues. Germline CDR1 is SGHKS and CDR2 is YYEKEE (reference sequence).

This rearrangement joins TRBV29-1 to TRBJ1-1, with D hard to call. The germline CDR1 and CDR2 sequences are SQVTM and ANQGSEA. Between the trimmed V and J ends, which lost 6 bases and 0 bases, there was a span of 11 bases. The CDR3 is made up of 13 amino acids. The CDR3 protein is CSVGSGMNTEAFF. The DNA for the CDR3 is TGCAGCGTGGGCTCAGGAATGAACACTGAAGCTTTCTTT.

J is TRBJ2-1 and V is TRBV5-5; D is possibly TRBD2 (5 bases). In germline, CDR1 is SGHKS, CDR2 YYEKEE (reference sequence). V was trimmed by 0 bases and J by 4 bases, leaving 11 bases between them. The CDR3 extends over 15 amino acids. CDR3 loop: CASSLGRGLYNEQFF. The CDR3 bases are TGTGCCAGCAGCTTGGGTAGAGGGCTATACAATGAGCAGTTCTTC.

This clone was recorded at least ten times. The V gene is TRBV6-2 or TRBV6-3, the J gene TRBJ2-2, with D tentatively TRBD2 (5 bases). The germline V and J ends were trimmed by 2 bases and 0 bases, with 13 bases remaining between them. The length of the CDR3 is 17 residues. Germline lookup yields CDR1 MNHEY and CDR2 SVGEGT. The CDR3 nucleotides are TGTGCCAGCAGTTACCCCCTCGGAGGATCGAACACCGGGGAGCTGTTTTTT. This translates into CASSYPLGGSNTGELFF.

The chain carries TRBV5-4 and TRBJ1-2; D might be TRBD1 (5 bases). The CDR3 is 14 amino acids. Germline lookup yields CDR1 SGHNT and CDR2 YYREEE (reference sequence). V was shortened by 3 bases and J by 1 base, with 10 bases between the two germline ends. The CDR3 DNA follows: TGTGCCAGCAGCTACCGGGACTTTAACTATGGCTACACCTTC. It specifies CASSYRDFNYGYTF.

V is TRBV7-3 and J is TRBJ2-1; D is perhaps TRBD1 (5 bases). The CDR3 runs to 14 residues. The V and J ends lost 2 bases and 6 bases respectively, with 11 bases between them. CDR1 is SGHTA, CDR2 FQGTGA, per germline. Written as DNA, the CDR3 is TGTGCCAGCAGCTTATCGACGACAGTCAATGAGCAGTTCTTC. Translating gives CASSLSTTVNEQFF.

The rearrangement uses TRBV6-2 or TRBV6-3 and TRBJ2-5; 10 bases are a match to TRBD2. The CDR3 extends over 16 amino acids. J gave up 3 bases and V 6 bases, and 10 bases lay outside the gene matches. Germline loops: CDR1 MNHEY, CDR2 SVGEGT. The CDR3 protein is CASSPRPSGGKETQYF. For the CDR3, the DNA is TGTGCCAGCAGCCCTCGCCCTAGCGGGGGAAAAGAGACCCAGTACTTC.

The rearrangement links TRBV5-1 to TRBJ1-1; D might be TRBD1 (5 bases). CDR1 SGHRS and CDR2 YFSETQ come from the germline V gene. V dropped 1 base and J dropped 3 bases, with 10 bases sitting between them. The CDR3 loop spans 14 amino acids. The CDR3 is CASSLIGADTEAFF. The DNA for the CDR3 is TGCGCCAGCAGCTTGATAGGGGCGGACACTGAAGCTTTCTTT.

The chain uses TRBV6-6 and TRBJ1-2; TRBD1 is a possible D gene (6 bases). CDR3 length: 14 residues. Trimming pared 2 bases from V and 6 bases from J, leaving 13 bases between. CDR1 and CDR2 (germline): MNHNY, SVGAGI (reference sequence). CDR3 sequence reads: CASSYGAGANGYTF. CDR3 nucleotides: TGTGCCAGCAGTTACGGTGCAGGGGCAAATGGCTACACCTTC.